The source of this T cell receptor beta chain is a study of shared clonotypes between healthy human individuals. The wider study: Donors consisted of a couple of women and three men between 18 and 49. The study, taken as a whole, reports: Represented diversity (both genetic and exposure-history) was limited by the small number of donors.

There were no recent acute infections or vaccinations among the donors, who were healthy HIV-negative adults. Libraries were prepared by immunoSEQ multiplex PCR; TCRdb keeps only in-frame clonotypes and omits some of them. The sample has under 600,000 clones; about 80% are singletons. The germline CDR1 and CDR2 sequences are LGHNA and YSLEER. V lost 1 base and J lost 6, with 13 bases in between. CDR3 size: 14 residues. About this clone: What it binds is not known.

The chain carries TRBV4-3 and TRBJ2-7; the D is unclear. The specimen was PBMCs. The sequence came from a woman aged 40 to 50 in good health. Some clones in this sample may be carry-over from other donors' samples. The CDR3 reads CASSQGRPAGEQYF. The CDR3, as DNA: TGCGCCAGCAGCCAAGGTAGACCGGCTGGCGAGCAGTACTTC.